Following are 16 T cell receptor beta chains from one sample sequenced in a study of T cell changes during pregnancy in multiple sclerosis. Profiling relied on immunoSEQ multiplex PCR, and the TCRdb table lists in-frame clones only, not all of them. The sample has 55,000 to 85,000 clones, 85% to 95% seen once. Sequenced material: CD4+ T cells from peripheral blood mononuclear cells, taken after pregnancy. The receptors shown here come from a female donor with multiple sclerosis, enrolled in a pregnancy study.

DNA for the CDR3: TGCAGCGTTGACCCTCACGGGGGGAGGACTGAAGCTTTCTTT. Encoded protein: CSVDPHGGRTEAFF. The chain is built from TRBV29-1 and TRBJ1-1; D perhaps matches TRBD1 (5 bases). Germline-derived CDR1 and CDR2 are SQVTM and ANQGSEA. This CDR3 has 14 residues. V dropped 3 bases and J dropped 5 bases, with 16 bases sitting between them.

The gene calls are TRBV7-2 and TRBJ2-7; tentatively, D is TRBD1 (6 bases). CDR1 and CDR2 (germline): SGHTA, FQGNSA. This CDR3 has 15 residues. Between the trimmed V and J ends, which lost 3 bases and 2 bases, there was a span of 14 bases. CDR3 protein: CASSFRQQGPYEQYF. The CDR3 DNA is TGTGCCAGCAGCTTCAGACAACAGGGCCCCTACGAGCAGTACTTC.

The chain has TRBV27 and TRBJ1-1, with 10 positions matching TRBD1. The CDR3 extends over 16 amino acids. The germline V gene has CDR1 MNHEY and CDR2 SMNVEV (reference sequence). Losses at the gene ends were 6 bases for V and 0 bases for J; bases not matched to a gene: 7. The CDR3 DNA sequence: TGTGCCAGCAGACCCTACGGGACAGGGGTGAACACTGAAGCTTTCTTT. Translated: CASRPYGTGVNTEAFF.

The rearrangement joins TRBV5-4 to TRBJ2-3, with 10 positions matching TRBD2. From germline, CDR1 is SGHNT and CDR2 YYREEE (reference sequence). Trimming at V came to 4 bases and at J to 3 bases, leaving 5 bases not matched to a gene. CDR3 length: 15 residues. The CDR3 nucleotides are TGTGCCAGCAGCCCCTGGACTAGCGGTACAGATACGCAGTATTTT. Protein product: CASSPWTSGTDTQYF.

CDR3 sequence reads: CATRTGESFYGYTF. Written as DNA, the CDR3 is TGTGCCACTCGGACAGGGGAATCTTTCTATGGCTACACCTTC. The chain has TRBV10-3 and TRBJ1-2; 9 nucleotides agree with TRBD1. The V gene end was trimmed by 10 bases and the J gene end by 4 bases; junction bases not matched to a gene: 10. CDR1 and CDR2 from the germline V gene are ENHRY and SYGVKD. This CDR3 region has 14 residues.

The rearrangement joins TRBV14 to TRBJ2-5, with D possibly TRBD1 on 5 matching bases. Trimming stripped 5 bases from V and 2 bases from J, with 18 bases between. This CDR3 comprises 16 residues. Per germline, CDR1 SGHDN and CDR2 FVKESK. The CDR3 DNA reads TGTGCCAGCAGCTCGGCCCCAGGGTGGACACAAGAGACCCAGTACTTC. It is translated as CASSSAPGWTQETQYF.

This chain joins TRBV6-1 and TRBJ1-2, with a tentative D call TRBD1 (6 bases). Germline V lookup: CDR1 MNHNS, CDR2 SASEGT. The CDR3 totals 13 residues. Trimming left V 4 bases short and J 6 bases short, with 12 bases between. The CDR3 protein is CASSANRVNGYTF. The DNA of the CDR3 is TGTGCCAGCAGTGCAAACAGGGTGAATGGCTACACCTTC.

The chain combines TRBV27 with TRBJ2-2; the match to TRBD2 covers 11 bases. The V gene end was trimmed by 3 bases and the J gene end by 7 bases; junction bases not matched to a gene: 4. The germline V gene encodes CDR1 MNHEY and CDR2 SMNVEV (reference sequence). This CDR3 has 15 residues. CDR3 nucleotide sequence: TGTGCCAGCAGTTTCGGACTAGCGGGTGACGGGGAGCTGTTTTTT. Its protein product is CASSFGLAGDGELFF.

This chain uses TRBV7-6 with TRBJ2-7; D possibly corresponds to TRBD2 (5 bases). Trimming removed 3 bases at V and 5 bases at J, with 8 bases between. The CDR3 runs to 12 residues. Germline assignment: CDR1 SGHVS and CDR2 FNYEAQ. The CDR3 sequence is CASSFAGDEQYF. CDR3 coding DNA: TGTGCCAGCAGCTTTGCGGGCGACGAGCAGTACTTC.

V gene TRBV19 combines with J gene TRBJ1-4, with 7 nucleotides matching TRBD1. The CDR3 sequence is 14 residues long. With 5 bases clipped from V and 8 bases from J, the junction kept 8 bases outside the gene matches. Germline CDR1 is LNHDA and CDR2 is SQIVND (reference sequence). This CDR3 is CASSPGGTAEKLFF. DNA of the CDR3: TGTGCCAGTAGTCCAGGCGGGACAGCGGAAAAACTGTTTTTT. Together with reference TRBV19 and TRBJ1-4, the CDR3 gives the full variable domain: DGGITQSPKYLFRKEGQNVTLSCEQNLNHDAMYWYRQDPGQGLRLIYYSQIVNDFQKGDIAEGYSVSREKKESFPLTVTSAQKNPTAFYLCASSPGGTAEKLFFGSGTQLSVL.

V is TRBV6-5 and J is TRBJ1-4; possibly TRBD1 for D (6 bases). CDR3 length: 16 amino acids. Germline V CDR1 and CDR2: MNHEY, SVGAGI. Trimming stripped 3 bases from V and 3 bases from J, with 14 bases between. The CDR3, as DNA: TGTGCCAGCAGTTATACAGGGAGGGGAGCTAATGAAAAACTGTTTTTT. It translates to CASSYTGRGANEKLFF.

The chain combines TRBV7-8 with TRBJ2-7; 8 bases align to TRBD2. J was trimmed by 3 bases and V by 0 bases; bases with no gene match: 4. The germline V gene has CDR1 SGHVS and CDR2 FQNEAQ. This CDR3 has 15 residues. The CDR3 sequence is CASSLAWLAGYEQYF. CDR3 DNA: TGTGCCAGCAGCTTAGCGTGGCTAGCGGGCTACGAGCAGTACTTC.

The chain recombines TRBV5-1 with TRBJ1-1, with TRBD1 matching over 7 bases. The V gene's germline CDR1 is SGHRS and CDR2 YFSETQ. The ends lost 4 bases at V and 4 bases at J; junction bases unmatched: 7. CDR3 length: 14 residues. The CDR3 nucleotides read TGCGCCAGCAGCAACGAACCAGGGGGCACTGAAGCTTTCTTT. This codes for CASSNEPGGTEAFF.

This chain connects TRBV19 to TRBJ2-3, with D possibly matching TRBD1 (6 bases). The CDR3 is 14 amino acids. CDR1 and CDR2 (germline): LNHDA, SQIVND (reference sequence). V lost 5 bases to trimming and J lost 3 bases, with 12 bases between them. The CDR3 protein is CASSWYRETDTQYF. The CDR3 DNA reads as TGTGCCAGTAGTTGGTACAGGGAAACAGATACGCAGTATTTT.

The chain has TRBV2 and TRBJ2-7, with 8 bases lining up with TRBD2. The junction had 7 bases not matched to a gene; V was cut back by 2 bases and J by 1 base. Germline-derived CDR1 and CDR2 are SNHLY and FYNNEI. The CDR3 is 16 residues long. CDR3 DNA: TGTGCCAGCAGTGAATATCCGGGAGGGCCTTCCTACGAGCAGTACTTC. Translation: CASSEYPGGPSYEQYF.

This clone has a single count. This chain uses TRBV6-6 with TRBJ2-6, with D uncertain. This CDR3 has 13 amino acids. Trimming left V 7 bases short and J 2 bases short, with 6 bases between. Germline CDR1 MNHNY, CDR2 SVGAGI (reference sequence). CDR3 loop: CASTPAGANVLTF. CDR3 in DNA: TGTGCCAGCACCCCGGCTGGGGCCAACGTCCTGACTTTC.